Below, 13 T cell receptor beta chains from the same sample are listed, as sequenced in a study of blood T cells in healthy people across ages. A second roughly 7 to 11 cycle PCR used barcoded and J-beta primers. Each CDR3 protein gets one entry after TCRdb re-called the 5' RACE reads with MiXCR. The sample holds about 640,000 distinct CDR3 sequences, roughly 58% seen once. Sequenced input: blood. These receptors came from a man in his 60s in good health.

The chain has TRBV28 and TRBJ1-2; 7 bases agree with TRBD1. V dropped 2 bases and J dropped 4; count of bases not matched to a gene: 4. Germline V gene lookup returns CDR1 MDHEN and CDR2 SYDVKM. The CDR3 has 14 residues. CDR3 sequence (DNA): TGTGCCAGCAGTTTACCGACAGGGCCCTATGGCTACACCTTC. Its protein product is CASSLPTGPYGYTF.

The V call is TRBV12-3 or TRBV12-4, the J call TRBJ2-3, with D perhaps assigned TRBD1 or TRBD2 (5 bases each). The CDR3 loop spans 14 amino acids. V lost 7 bases and J lost 5, with 16 bases in between. DNA of the CDR3: TGTGCCAGCATTTTCAGAGGGACCGGAGATACGCAGTATTTT. Residues: CASIFRGTGDTQYF.

A single count supports this clonotype. The rearrangement joins TRBV20-1 to TRBJ1-2, with D perhaps TRBD1 (5 bases). This CDR3 is 13 amino acids long. CDR1 and CDR2 from the germline V gene are DFQATT and SNEGSKA (reference sequence). V lost 3 bases and J 4 bases, leaving 12 bases between the germline ends. The CDR3, as DNA: TGCAGTGCTAGTTTGTGGGACGGCTATGGCTACACCTTC. This gives the protein CSASLWDGYGYTF.

This clonotype was seen only once. J is TRBJ2-7 and V is TRBV15; 8 bases are a match to TRBD1. The CDR3 is 15 residues long. Germline trimming cut 5 bases from V and 2 bases from J; bases unmatched to any gene: 8. CDR1 is LNHNV, CDR2 YYDKDF, per germline (reference sequence). The CDR3 DNA is TGTGCCACCAGCTCTCGAGGGACAGGAACCTACGAGCAGTACTTC. This encodes CATSSRGTGTYEQYF. The full variable domain, in which reference TRBV15 and TRBJ2-7 provide the parts outside the CDR3, is DAMVIQNPRYQVTQFGKPVTLSCSQTLNHNVMYWYQQKSSQAPKLLFHYYDKDFNNEADTPDNFQSRRPNTSFCFLDIRSPGLGDTAMYLCATSSRGTGTYEQYFGPGTRLTVT.

V and J are TRBV6-5 and TRBJ2-7; tentatively, D is TRBD2 (5 bases). V lost 6 bases and J 6 bases, leaving 12 bases between the germline ends. The germline CDR1 and CDR2 sequences are MNHEY and SVGAGI. The CDR3 extends over 12 amino acids. For the CDR3, the DNA is TGTGCCAGCAGCCGTCGTGGGAGCGAGCAGTACTTC. As protein: CASSRRGSEQYF.

This rearrangement joins TRBV6-7 to TRBJ2-1; 12 nucleotides line up with TRBD1. TRBV6-7 has ORF status, its function being uncertain. The CDR3 spans 18 residues. The V segment lost 0 bases and the J segment 5 bases; nucleotides outside the gene matches: 8. Here the CDR3 DNA reads TGTGCCAGCAGTTACTCGGGACAGGGGGCGACGGGTGACAATGAGCAGTTCTTC. Protein sequence: CASSYSGQGATGDNEQFF.

The chain combines TRBV24-1 with TRBJ1-2; tentative D call: TRBD1 (5 bases). From germline, CDR1 is KGHDR and CDR2 SFDVKD. V gave up 6 bases and J gave up 3 bases, with 10 bases separating them. This CDR3 comprises 13 residues. CDR3 protein: CATSRGSDYGYTF. In DNA form, the CDR3 reads TGTGCCACCAGTCGGGGCAGCGACTATGGCTACACCTTC.

Only a few counts were recorded for this clonotype. Here the CDR3 DNA reads TGCAGTGCTCCCGACGCTGGACAGGGGGCAGCCAATGAGCAGTTCTTC. It translates to CSAPDAGQGAANEQFF. V is TRBV20-1 and J is TRBJ2-1; 11 bases are a match to TRBD1. After removal of 5 bases from V and 6 bases from J, the junction contained 12 bases not matched to a gene. CDR1 and CDR2 from the germline V gene are DFQATT and SNEGSKA (reference sequence). CDR3 length equals 16 residues.

This chain connects TRBV6-1 to TRBJ1-2; 10 nucleotides line up with TRBD1. Unmatched junction bases numbered 3, after V lost 0 bases and J lost 2 bases. The germline CDR1 and CDR2 sequences are MNHNS and SASEGT. The length of the CDR3 is 16 residues. CDR3 DNA: TGTGCCAGCAGTGAAGCAATGGGACAGGGGAACTATGGCTACACCTTC. Amino acid sequence: CASSEAMGQGNYGYTF.

The V gene is TRBV24-1, the J gene TRBJ1-5, with D uncertain. The CDR3 length is 11 residues. The germline CDR1 and CDR2 sequences are KGHDR and SFDVKD. V shed 3 bases and J shed 6 bases, with 2 bases lying between them. CDR3 nucleotides: TGTGCCACCAGTGATGCTCAGCCCCAGCATTTT. Translation gives CATSDAQPQHF.

This clonotype appeared a few times. The chain carries TRBV12-3 or TRBV12-4 and TRBJ2-7; D gene unclear. This CDR3 has 14 amino acids. Trimming pared 2 bases from V and 3 bases from J, leaving 11 bases between. The chain's CDR3 is CASSLQLGNYEQYF. CDR3 nucleotides: TGTGCCAGCAGTTTACAGCTGGGGAACTACGAGCAGTACTTC.

This chain connects TRBV28 to TRBJ2-7; 7 bases match TRBD1. V gave up 2 bases and J gave up 3 bases; unmatched junction bases: 13. This CDR3 contains 17 residues. Germline CDR1 MDHEN, CDR2 SYDVKM. The chain's CDR3 is CASSLPQFDRANYEQYF. Written as DNA, the CDR3 is TGTGCCAGCAGTTTACCTCAATTCGACAGGGCCAACTACGAGCAGTACTTC. Complete variable domain (other parts from reference TRBV28 and TRBJ2-7): DVKVTQSSRYLVKRTGEKVFLECVQDMDHENMFWYRQDPGLGLRLIYFSYDVKMKEKGDIPEGYSVSREKKERFSLILESASTNQTSMYLCASSLPQFDRANYEQYFGPGTRLTVT.

This clonotype was counted a few times. V and J are TRBV12-3 or TRBV12-4 and TRBJ1-6; no firm D call. Trimming removed 2 bases from V and 10 bases from J, with 12 bases in between. The CDR3 contains 14 residues. The CDR3 loop is CASSLSGPRSPLHF. As DNA, the CDR3 is TGTGCCAGCAGTTTAAGCGGGCCCAGATCACCCCTCCACTTT.